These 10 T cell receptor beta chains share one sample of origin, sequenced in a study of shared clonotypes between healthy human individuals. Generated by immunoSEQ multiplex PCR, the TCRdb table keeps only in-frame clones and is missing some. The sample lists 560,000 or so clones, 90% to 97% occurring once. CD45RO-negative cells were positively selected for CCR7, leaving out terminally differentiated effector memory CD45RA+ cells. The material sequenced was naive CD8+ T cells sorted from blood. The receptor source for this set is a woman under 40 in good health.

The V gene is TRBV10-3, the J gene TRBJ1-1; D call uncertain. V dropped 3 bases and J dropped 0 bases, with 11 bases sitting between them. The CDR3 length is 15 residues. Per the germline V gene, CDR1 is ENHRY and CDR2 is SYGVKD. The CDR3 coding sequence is TGTGCCATCAGTGACTACAGTATCATGAACACTGAAGCTTTCTTT. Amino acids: CAISDYSIMNTEAFF.

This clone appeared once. CDR3 in DNA: TGTGCCAGCAACCAGGGACAGGGGTTTCGCAATGAGCAGTTCTTC. This gives the protein CASNQGQGFRNEQFF. The J gene is TRBJ2-1, the V gene TRBV2; 10 bases are a match to TRBD1. The V gene end was trimmed by 7 bases and the J gene end by 6 bases; junction bases not matched to a gene: 9. The CDR3 has 15 amino acids. Germline CDR1 SNHLY, CDR2 FYNNEI.

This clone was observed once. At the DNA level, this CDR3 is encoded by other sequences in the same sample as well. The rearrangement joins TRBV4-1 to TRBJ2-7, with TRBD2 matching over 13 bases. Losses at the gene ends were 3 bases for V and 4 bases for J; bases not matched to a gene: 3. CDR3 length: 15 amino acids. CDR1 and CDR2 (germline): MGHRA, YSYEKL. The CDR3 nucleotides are TGCGCCAGCAGCCACAGACTAGCGGGAGGTTACGAGCAGTACTTC. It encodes CASSHRLAGGYEQYF.

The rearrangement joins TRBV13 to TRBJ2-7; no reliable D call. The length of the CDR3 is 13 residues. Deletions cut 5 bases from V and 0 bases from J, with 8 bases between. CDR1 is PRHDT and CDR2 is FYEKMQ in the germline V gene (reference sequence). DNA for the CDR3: TGTGCCAGCAGCCAACAAAGCTCCTACGAGCAGTACTTC. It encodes CASSQQSSYEQYF.

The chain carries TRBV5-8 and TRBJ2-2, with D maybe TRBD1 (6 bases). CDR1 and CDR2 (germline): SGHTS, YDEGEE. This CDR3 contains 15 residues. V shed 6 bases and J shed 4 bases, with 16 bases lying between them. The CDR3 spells CASTTKGHLTGELFF. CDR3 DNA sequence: TGTGCCAGCACCACGAAGGGACATCTCACCGGGGAGCTGTTTTTT.

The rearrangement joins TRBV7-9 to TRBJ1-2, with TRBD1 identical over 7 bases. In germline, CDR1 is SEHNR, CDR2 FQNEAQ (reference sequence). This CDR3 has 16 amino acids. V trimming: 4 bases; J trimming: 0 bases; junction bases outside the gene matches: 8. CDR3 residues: CASSSRGTEPNYGYTF. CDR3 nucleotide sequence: TGTGCCAGCAGCTCAAGAGGGACAGAACCTAACTATGGCTACACCTTC.

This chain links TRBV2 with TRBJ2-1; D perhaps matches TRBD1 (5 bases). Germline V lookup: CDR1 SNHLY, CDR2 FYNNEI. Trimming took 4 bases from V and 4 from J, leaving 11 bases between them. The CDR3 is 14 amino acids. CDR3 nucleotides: TGTGCCAGCAGTGGTCGGACACCATACAATGAGCAGTTCTTC. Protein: CASSGRTPYNEQFF.

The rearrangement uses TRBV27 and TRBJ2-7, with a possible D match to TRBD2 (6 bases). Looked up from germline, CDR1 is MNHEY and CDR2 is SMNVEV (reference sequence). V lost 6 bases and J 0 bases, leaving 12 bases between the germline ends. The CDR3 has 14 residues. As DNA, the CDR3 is TGTGCCAGCAGCTCAGGAGGGCCCTCCTACGAGCAGTACTTC. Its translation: CASSSGGPSYEQYF.

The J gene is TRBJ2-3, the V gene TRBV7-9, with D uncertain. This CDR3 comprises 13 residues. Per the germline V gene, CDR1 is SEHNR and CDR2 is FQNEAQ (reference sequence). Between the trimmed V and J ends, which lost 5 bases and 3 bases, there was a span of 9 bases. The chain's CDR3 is CASSPPVTDTQYF. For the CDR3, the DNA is TGTGCCAGCAGCCCACCTGTGACAGATACGCAGTATTTT.

CDR3 in DNA: TGTGCCAGCAGCGCCCCGGGCGAGCAGTACTTC. This sequence encodes CASSAPGEQYF. This chain connects TRBV5-6 to TRBJ2-7; D not certain. Trimming removed 4 bases at V and 6 bases at J, with 8 bases between. Germline V CDR1 and CDR2: SGHDT, YYEEEE. The CDR3 runs to 11 residues.